One sample yielded the 25 T cell receptor beta chains listed below, sequenced in a study of cytomegalovirus exposure and HLA in healthy donors. A multiplex PCR was run with 60 Vbeta primers and 13 Jbeta primers. The repertoire was sequenced with immunoSEQ multiplex PCR; TCRdb's copy has only in-frame clones and lacks some. Among about 140,000 clones listed, about three quarters were seen once. The sequenced sample was PBMCs. These receptors all stem from a young man in good health and CMV-seronegative.

The chain combines TRBV7-9 with TRBJ1-1; 9 bases map to TRBD1. The CDR3 is 16 amino acids. The germline gives CDR1 SEHNR, CDR2 FQNEAQ (reference sequence). Unmatched junction bases numbered 11, after V lost 5 bases and J lost 4 bases. The CDR3 protein is CASSTLHRGLITEAFF. The DNA of the CDR3 is TGTGCCAGCAGCACACTCCACAGGGGGCTAATCACTGAAGCTTTCTTT.

This clone was observed a few times. The rearrangement links TRBV9 to TRBJ1-1; the D gene is possibly TRBD1 (5 bases). The CDR3 runs to 15 residues. Germline CDR1 reads SGDLS; CDR2 reads YYNGEE. The ends were cut back, 0 bases at V and 1 base at J, with 10 bases in the middle. In DNA, the CDR3 is TGTGCCAGCAGCGTAGTTGGCAGGGCGAACACTGAAGCTTTCTTT. As protein: CASSVVGRANTEAFF.

The J gene is TRBJ1-3, the V gene TRBV7-9; D is uncertain. The V end was cut by 6 bases, the J end by 0 bases, with 15 bases between. The CDR3 runs 16 residues. From germline, CDR1 is SEHNR and CDR2 FQNEAQ (reference sequence). The CDR3 DNA sequence: TGTGCCAGCAGTTCCACGAGGCATCTCTCTGGAAACACCATATATTTT. It codes for CASSSTRHLSGNTIYF. The complete variable domain, with remaining parts taken from reference TRBV7-9 and TRBJ1-3, reads DTGVSQNPRHKITKRGQNVTFRCDPISEHNRLYWYRQTLGQGPEFLTYFQNEAQLEKSRLLSDRFSAERPKGSFSTLEIQRTEQGDSAMYLCASSSTRHLSGNTIYFGEGSWLTVV.

As concerns this clone: This sample includes further DNA sequences coding for the same CDR3. The chain recombines TRBV5-1 with TRBJ2-1; 12 bases match TRBD2. The CDR3 is 14 amino acids. The germline V gene encodes CDR1 SGHRS and CDR2 YFSETQ. V shed 5 bases and J 4 bases; nucleotides not matched to a gene: 1. This chain's CDR3 is CASRTSGGYNEQFF. DNA of the CDR3: TGCGCCAGCAGGACTAGCGGGGGATACAATGAGCAGTTCTTC. Combining the CDR3 with reference TRBV5-1 and TRBJ2-1 gives the whole variable domain KAGVTQTPRYLIKTRGQQVTLSCSPISGHRSVSWYQQTPGQGLQFLFEYFSETQRNKGNFPGRFSGRQFSNSRSEMNVSTLELGDSALYLCASRTSGGYNEQFFGPGTRLTVL.

The genes are TRBV11-1 and TRBJ2-1, with 8 bases aligning to TRBD2. The junction had 8 bases not matched to a gene; V was cut back by 4 bases and J by 6 bases. Per germline, CDR1 SGHAT and CDR2 FQDESV (reference sequence). The CDR3 covers 15 residues. CDR3 DNA: TGTGCCAGCAGCTCAAGACTAGCGTCGGTCAATGAGCAGTTCTTC. Translated, it gives CASSSRLASVNEQFF.

V and J are TRBV5-1 and TRBJ1-1, with TRBD1 identical over 9 bases. The CDR3 sequence is 18 residues long. After removal of 0 bases from V and 3 bases from J, the junction contained 12 bases not matched to a gene. Looked up from germline, CDR1 is SGHRS and CDR2 is YFSETQ. In DNA form, the CDR3 reads TGCGCCAGCAGCTTGGCCGGGACAGGGTACCATGTAGACACTGAAGCTTTCTTT. Its protein product is CASSLAGTGYHVDTEAFF.

This chain links TRBV7-2 with TRBJ2-1, with 8 bases fitting TRBD1. CDR1 and CDR2 from the germline V gene are SGHTA and FQGNSA. The CDR3 has 16 residues. The trim removed 3 bases at V and 5 bases at J, leaving 9 bases unmatched. The CDR3 region is CASSFAQWTGNNEQFF. CDR3 nucleotides: TGTGCCAGCAGCTTTGCCCAATGGACAGGGAACAATGAGCAGTTCTTC.

The genes are TRBV5-1 and TRBJ1-3; 9 bases are shared with TRBD1. Unmatched junction bases numbered 3, after V lost 4 bases and J lost 4 bases. The CDR3 loop spans 14 amino acids. Germline-derived CDR1 and CDR2 are SGHRS and YFSETQ. CDR3 sequence: CASSQGQGGNTIYF. The DNA for the CDR3 is TGCGCCAGCAGCCAGGGACAGGGAGGAAACACCATATATTTT.

The V gene is TRBV7-3, the J gene TRBJ2-7, with a weak D call TRBD2 (6 bases). The ends were cut back, 5 bases at V and 9 bases at J, with 20 bases in the middle. Germline values: CDR1 SGHTA, CDR2 FQGTGA. The CDR3 length is 14 residues. The CDR3 bases are TGTGCCAGCAGCGTTACTCCCGGGACTCAACGGCAGTACTTC. It specifies CASSVTPGTQRQYF.

The chain couples TRBV27 to TRBJ2-2, with D possibly being TRBD2 (6 bases). Trimming left V 5 bases short and J 2 bases short, with 15 bases between. Looked up from germline, CDR1 is MNHEY and CDR2 is SMNVEV (reference sequence). CDR3 size: 16 residues. Here the CDR3 DNA reads TGTGCCAGCAGTGGACTACCGGGACCTAACACCGGGGAGCTGTTTTTT. This gives the protein CASSGLPGPNTGELFF.

The chain links TRBV10-1 to TRBJ1-2, with TRBD1 as a possible D gene (6 bases). Germline lookup yields CDR1 WNHNN and CDR2 SYGVQD (reference sequence). Between the trimmed V and J ends, which lost 5 bases and 4 bases, there was a span of 11 bases. There are 13 residues in the CDR3. DNA of the CDR3: TGCGCCAGCAGTACCGACAGGAGCTATGGCTACACCTTC. Protein sequence: CASSTDRSYGYTF.

This clone was counted only a few times. This chain uses TRBV7-7 with TRBJ2-5; 9 bases line up with TRBD1. The CDR3 has 15 residues. Germline trimming cut 4 bases from V and 5 bases from J; bases unmatched to any gene: 8. CDR1 is SSHAT, CDR2 FNYEAQ, per germline (reference sequence). CDR3 coding DNA: TGTGCCAGCAGCTCCCGGGACAGGGTGGGGGAGACCCAGTACTTC. This gives the protein CASSSRDRVGETQYF.

The gene calls are TRBV30 and TRBJ2-5; D perhaps matches TRBD2 (6 bases). The CDR3 sequence is 14 residues long. The germline CDR1 and CDR2 sequences are GTSNPN and SVGIG (reference sequence). V was pared by 0 bases and J by 5 bases, with 13 bases between. The CDR3 spells CAWSVLAREETQYF. CDR3 coding DNA: TGTGCCTGGAGTGTTCTAGCGAGGGAGGAGACCCAGTACTTC.

This chain uses TRBV5-4 with TRBJ2-3, with TRBD2 identical over 10 bases. The CDR3 is 19 amino acids. Looked up from germline, CDR1 is SGHNT and CDR2 is YYREEE (reference sequence). V shed 0 bases, J shed 0 bases, and the junction held 10 bases outside the gene matches. CDR3 in DNA: TGTGCCAGCAGCTTGGGGCCGGGACTAGCGTCGCATAGCACAGATACGCAGTATTTT. The encoded protein is CASSLGPGLASHSTDTQYF.

The DNA of the CDR3 is TGTGCCAGCAGCGGCGACAGTTACGAGCAGTACTTC. Translated, it gives CASSGDSYEQYF. The chain couples TRBV9 to TRBJ2-5, with a weak D call TRBD1 (5 bases). The J call may be mistaken, given a closer DNA end match to TRBJ2-7. CDR1 and CDR2 (germline): SGDLS, YYNGEE. The CDR3 is 12 residues long.

The chain carries TRBV2 and TRBJ2-5, with D unresolved. Germline CDR1 reads SNHLY; CDR2 reads FYNNEI. Trimming stripped 2 bases from V and 5 bases from J, with 6 bases between. CDR3 length: 12 residues. DNA for the CDR3: TGTGCCAGCAGTGAACTAAAGGAGACCCAGTACTTC. Translating it yields CASSELKETQYF.

The genes are TRBV7-3 and TRBJ2-2; 9 bases are shared with TRBD1. Germline lookup yields CDR1 SGHTA and CDR2 FQGTGA. The CDR3 has 17 residues. V shed 0 bases and J 7 bases; nucleotides not matched to a gene: 9. In DNA, the CDR3 is TGTGCCAGCAGCTTAACGGCCCCGGGACAGGGTAACGGGGAGCTGTTTTTT. Amino acid sequence: CASSLTAPGQGNGELFF.

The CDR3 reads CASSSGQRTSGRGEQYF. The DNA for the CDR3 is TGCGCCAGCAGCTCGGGGCAAAGGACTAGCGGGAGGGGGGAGCAGTACTTC. This sequence joins TRBV5-1 and TRBJ2-7; 15 nucleotides line up with TRBD2. Trimming took 3 bases from V and 7 from J; bases not matched to a gene: 11. CDR1 is SGHRS, CDR2 YFSETQ, per germline. The CDR3 is 17 amino acids.

The chain joins TRBV5-1 to TRBJ2-1; 12 bases are shared with TRBD2. Germline values: CDR1 SGHRS, CDR2 YFSETQ. The CDR3 spans 16 residues. The J segment lost 7 bases and the V segment lost 0 bases, leaving 5 bases of the junction unmatched. The CDR3 DNA follows: TGCGCCAGCAGCTTGGCCCTAGCGGGGGGGCCTAATGAGCAGTTCTTC. This codes for CASSLALAGGPNEQFF.

This clone appeared a few times. V is TRBV6-5 and J is TRBJ1-2, with 8 bases matching TRBD1. After removal of 2 bases from V and 6 bases from J, the junction contained 2 bases not matched to a gene. The CDR3 runs to 13 residues. Germline values: CDR1 MNHEY, CDR2 SVGAGI. CDR3 region: CASSYLQGDGYTF. CDR3 nucleotides: TGTGCCAGCAGTTACCTACAGGGGGATGGCTACACCTTC.

The chain has TRBV19 and TRBJ2-2; tentatively, D is TRBD2 (6 bases). The CDR3 is 16 amino acids. The ends were cut back, 3 bases at V and 4 bases at J, with 15 bases in the middle. Germline assignment: CDR1 LNHDA and CDR2 SQIVND (reference sequence). CDR3 nucleotides: TGTGCCAGTAGTATCCAAACGGGACTGAGCACCGGGGAGCTGTTTTTT. Translating gives CASSIQTGLSTGELFF.

The gene calls are TRBV5-1 and TRBJ2-5, with 8 bases fitting TRBD2. The junction had 7 bases not matched to a gene; V was cut back by 3 bases and J by 9 bases. CDR1 is SGHRS and CDR2 is YFSETQ in the germline V gene. This CDR3 has 13 amino acids. The CDR3: CASSSGGERAQYF. DNA of the CDR3: TGCGCCAGCAGCTCCGGGGGGGAAAGAGCCCAGTACTTC.

This clone was detected once. The V and J genes are TRBV7-9 and TRBJ2-7; the match to TRBD1 covers 8 bases. The germline CDR1 and CDR2 sequences are SEHNR and FQNEAQ (reference sequence). Unmatched junction bases numbered 12, after V lost 6 bases and J lost 11 bases. The CDR3 runs 13 residues. In DNA form, the CDR3 reads TGTGCCAGCAGTAAGACGGACAGGGACGGGGAGTACTTC. The encoded protein is CASSKTDRDGEYF.

The rearrangement uses TRBV28 and TRBJ1-5; TRBD1 aligns across 7 bases. The CDR3 runs to 16 residues. Germline V gene sequence: CDR1 MDHEN, CDR2 SYDVKM. The trim removed 9 bases at V and 2 bases at J, leaving 13 bases unmatched. The CDR3 nucleotides read TGTGCCAGTTGCTTCAGGGGGGCGGGTGGCAATCAGCCCCAGCATTTT. Its translation: CASCFRGAGGNQPQHF.

The gene calls are TRBV27 and TRBJ2-5; 9 nucleotides line up with TRBD1. V lost 11 bases to trimming and J lost 2 bases; unmatched junction nucleotides: 12. The CDR3 extends over 15 amino acids. Germline assignment: CDR1 MNHEY and CDR2 SMNVEV (reference sequence). CDR3 region: CASAWGDREQETQYF. In nucleotides, the CDR3 is TGTGCCTCGGCGTGGGGGGACAGGGAGCAAGAGACCCAGTACTTC.